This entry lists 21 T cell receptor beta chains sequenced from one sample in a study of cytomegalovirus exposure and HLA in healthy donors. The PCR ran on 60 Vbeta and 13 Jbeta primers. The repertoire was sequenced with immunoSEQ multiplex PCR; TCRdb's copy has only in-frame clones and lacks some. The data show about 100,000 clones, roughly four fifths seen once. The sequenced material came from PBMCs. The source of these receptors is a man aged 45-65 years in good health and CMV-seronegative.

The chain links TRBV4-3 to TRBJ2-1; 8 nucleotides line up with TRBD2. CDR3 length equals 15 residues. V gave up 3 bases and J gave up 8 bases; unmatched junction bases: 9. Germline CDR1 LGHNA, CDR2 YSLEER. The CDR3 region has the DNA TGCGCCAGCAGCCAGAGAAGCGGGAGATTGGATGAGCAGTTCTTC. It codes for CASSQRSGRLDEQFF.

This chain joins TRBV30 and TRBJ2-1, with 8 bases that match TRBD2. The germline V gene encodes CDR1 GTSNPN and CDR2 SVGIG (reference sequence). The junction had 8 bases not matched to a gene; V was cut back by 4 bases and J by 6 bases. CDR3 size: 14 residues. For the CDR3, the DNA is TGTGCCTGGAAGGCGGCGGGGGGCCGCAATGAGCAGTTCTTC. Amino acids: CAWKAAGGRNEQFF.

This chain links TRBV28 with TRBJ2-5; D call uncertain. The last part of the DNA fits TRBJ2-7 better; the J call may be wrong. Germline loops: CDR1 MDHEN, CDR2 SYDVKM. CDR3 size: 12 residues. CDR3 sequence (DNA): TGTGCCAGCAGTTTAAGAGTTTACGAGCAGTACTTC. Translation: CASSLRVYEQYF.

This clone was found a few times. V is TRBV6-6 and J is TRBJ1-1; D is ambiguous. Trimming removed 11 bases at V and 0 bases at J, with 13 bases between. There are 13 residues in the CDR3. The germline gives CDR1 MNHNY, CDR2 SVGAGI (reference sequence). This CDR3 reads CAGTKQMNTEAFF. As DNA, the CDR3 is TGTGCCGGAACAAAACAGATGAACACTGAAGCTTTCTTT.

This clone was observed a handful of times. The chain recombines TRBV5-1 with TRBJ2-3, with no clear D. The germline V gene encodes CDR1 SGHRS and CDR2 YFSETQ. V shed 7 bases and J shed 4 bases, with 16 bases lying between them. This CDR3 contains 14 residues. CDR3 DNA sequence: TGCGCCAGCCAAGTGATACCAGAATCAGATACGCAGTATTTT. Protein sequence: CASQVIPESDTQYF.

The CDR3 bases are TGTGCCAGCAGACCCACAGGGACATATGGCTACACCTTC. The encoded protein is CASRPTGTYGYTF. The rearrangement links TRBV6-6 to TRBJ1-2; TRBD1 might be the D (6 bases). There are 13 residues in the CDR3. With 6 bases removed from V and 5 bases from J, the gap between germline ends came to 13 bases. Germline V gene lookup returns CDR1 MNHNY and CDR2 SVGAGI (reference sequence).

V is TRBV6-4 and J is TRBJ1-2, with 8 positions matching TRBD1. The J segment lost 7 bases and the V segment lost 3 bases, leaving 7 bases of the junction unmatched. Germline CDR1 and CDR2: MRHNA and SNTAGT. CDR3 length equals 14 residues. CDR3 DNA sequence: TGTGCCAGCAGTGAATCATCAGGGGGCGTTGGCTACACCTTC. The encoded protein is CASSESSGGVGYTF.

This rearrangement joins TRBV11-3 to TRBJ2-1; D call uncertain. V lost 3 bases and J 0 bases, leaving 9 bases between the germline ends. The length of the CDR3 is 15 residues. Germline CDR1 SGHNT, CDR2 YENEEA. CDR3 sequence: CASSFDSFSYNEQFF. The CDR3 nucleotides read TGTGCCAGCAGCTTCGACTCGTTCTCCTACAATGAGCAGTTCTTC.

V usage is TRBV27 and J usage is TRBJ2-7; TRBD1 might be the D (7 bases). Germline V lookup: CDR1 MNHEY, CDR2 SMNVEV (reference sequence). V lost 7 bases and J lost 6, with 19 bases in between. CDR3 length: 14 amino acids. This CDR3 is CASNPGTQGGEQYF. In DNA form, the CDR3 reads TGTGCCAGCAACCCCGGGACGCAGGGGGGCGAGCAGTACTTC.

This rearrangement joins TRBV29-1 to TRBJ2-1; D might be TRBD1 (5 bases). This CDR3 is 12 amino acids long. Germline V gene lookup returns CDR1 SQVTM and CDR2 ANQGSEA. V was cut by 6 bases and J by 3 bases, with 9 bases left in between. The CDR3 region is CSVFDSYNEQFF. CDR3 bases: TGCAGCGTCTTTGACAGCTACAATGAGCAGTTCTTC.

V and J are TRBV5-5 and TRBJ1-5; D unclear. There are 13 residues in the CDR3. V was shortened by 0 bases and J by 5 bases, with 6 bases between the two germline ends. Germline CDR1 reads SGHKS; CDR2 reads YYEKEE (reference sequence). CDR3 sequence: CASSLEEDQPQHF. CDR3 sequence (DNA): TGTGCCAGCAGCTTGGAGGAGGATCAGCCCCAGCATTTT.

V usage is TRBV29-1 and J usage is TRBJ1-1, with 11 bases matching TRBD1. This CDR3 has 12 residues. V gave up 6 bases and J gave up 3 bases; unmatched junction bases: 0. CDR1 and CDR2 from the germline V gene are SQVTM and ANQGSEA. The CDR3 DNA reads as TGCAGCGTGGACAGGGGGCACACTGAAGCTTTCTTT. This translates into CSVDRGHTEAFF.

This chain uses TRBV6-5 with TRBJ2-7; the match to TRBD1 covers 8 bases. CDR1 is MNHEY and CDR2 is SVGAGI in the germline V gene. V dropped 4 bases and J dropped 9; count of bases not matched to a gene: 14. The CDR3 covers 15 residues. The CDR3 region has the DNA TGTGCCAGCAGTTCGACTTACAGGACAGGGAAGGCGCAGTACTTC. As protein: CASSSTYRTGKAQYF.

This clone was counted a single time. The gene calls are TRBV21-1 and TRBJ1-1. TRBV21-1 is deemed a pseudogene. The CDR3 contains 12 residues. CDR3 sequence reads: CASSKGPSGAFF. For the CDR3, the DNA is TGTGCCAGCAGCAAAGGGCCTTCCGGGGCTTTCTTT.

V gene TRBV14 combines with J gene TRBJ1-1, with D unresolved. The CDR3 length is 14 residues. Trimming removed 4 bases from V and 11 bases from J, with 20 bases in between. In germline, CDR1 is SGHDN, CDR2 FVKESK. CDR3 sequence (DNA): TGTGCCAGCAGCCGGATTTTCCGGGAGGCCGAGGCTTTCTTT. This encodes CASSRIFREAEAFF.

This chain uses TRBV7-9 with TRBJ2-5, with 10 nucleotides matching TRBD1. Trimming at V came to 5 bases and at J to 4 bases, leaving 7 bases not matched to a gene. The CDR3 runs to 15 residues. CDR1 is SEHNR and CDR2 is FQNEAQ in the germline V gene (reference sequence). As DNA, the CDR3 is TGTGCCAGCAGCACAGGACAGGGGGATTTAGAGACCCAGTACTTC. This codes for CASSTGQGDLETQYF.

CDR3 in amino acids: CASSLSGRNTGELFF. CDR3 bases: TGTGCCAGCAGCTTAAGCGGGAGAAACACCGGGGAGCTGTTTTTT. This sequence joins TRBV9 and TRBJ2-2; 8 nucleotides match TRBD2. Trimming at V came to 4 bases and at J to 2 bases, leaving 4 bases not matched to a gene. Germline lookup yields CDR1 SGDLS and CDR2 YYNGEE. This CDR3 contains 15 residues.

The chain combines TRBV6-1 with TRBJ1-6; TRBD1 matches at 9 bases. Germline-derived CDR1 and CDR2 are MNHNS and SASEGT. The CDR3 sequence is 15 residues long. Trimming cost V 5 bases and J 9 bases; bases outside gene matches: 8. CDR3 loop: CASSLGGTGTSPLHF. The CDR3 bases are TGTGCCAGCAGTCTTGGGGGGACAGGGACTTCACCCCTCCACTTT.

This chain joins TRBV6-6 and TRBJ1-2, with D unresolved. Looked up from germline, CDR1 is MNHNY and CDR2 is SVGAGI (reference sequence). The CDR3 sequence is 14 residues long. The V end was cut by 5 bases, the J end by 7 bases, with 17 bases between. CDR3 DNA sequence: TGTGCCAGCAGTCCCTCCGGTGATACGGGTGGCTACACCTTC. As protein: CASSPSGDTGGYTF.

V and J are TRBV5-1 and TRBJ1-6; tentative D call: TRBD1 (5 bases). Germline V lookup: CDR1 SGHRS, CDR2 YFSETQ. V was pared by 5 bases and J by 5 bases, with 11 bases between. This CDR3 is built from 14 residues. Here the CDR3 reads CASRGEADNSPLHF. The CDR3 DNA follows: TGCGCCAGCAGAGGGGAGGCAGATAATTCACCCCTCCACTTT.

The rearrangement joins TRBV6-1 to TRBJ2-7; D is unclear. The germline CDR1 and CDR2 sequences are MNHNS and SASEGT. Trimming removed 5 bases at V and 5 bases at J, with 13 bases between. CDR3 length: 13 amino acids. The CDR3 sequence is CASSQRGVDEQYF. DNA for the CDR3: TGTGCCAGCAGTCAACGCGGCGTCGACGAGCAGTACTTC.